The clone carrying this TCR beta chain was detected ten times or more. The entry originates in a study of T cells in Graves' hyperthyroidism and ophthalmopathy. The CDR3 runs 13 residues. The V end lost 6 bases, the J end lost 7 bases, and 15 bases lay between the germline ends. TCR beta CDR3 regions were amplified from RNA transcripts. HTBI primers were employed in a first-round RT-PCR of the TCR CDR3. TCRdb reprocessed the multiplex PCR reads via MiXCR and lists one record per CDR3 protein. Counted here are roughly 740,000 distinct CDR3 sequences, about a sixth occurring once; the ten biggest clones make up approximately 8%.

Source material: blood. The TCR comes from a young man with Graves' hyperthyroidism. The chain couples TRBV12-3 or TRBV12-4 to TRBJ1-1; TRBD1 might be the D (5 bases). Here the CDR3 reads CASSSSRDGEAFF. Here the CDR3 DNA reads TGTGCCAGCAGCAGTTCGAGGGACGGTGAAGCTTTCTTT.